This TCR beta chain came from a study of blood T cell repertoires in COVID-19. At the level of the study: The origin of the acute and convalescent COVID-19 samples was the United States, Italy and Spain.

In its sample, this clone was seen once. With 4 bases removed from V and 0 bases from J, the gap between germline ends came to 12 bases. The CDR3 covers 16 residues. Germline V CDR1 and CDR2: SGHTA, FQGNSA. Study processing details: Amplification of reference gene primers was used by the study to estimate nucleated cell counts. Clones were read by immunoSEQ multiplex PCR, and TCRdb kept only the in-frame ones, dropping some. The V and J calls and clone size were taken over from that table, and D and trimming were inferred from the DNA. The sample shows 85,000 to 100,000 clones, 88% of them seen only once.

Sequencing was carried out using peripheral blood. The genes are TRBV7-2 and TRBJ2-2; weak D call: TRBD2 (7 bases). The clonotype originates from a man in his fifties with COVID-19, enrolled during active disease. The CDR3 coding sequence is TGTGCCAGCAGCTCCTCGGGGGGCGCGAACACCGGGGAGCTGTTTTTT. Translated, it gives CASSSSGGANTGELFF.